The clone carrying this T cell receptor (beta chain) has a handful of counts. This specimen belongs to a study of patients and donors after allogeneic stem cell transplantation. One entry per CDR3 protein, called by TCRdb with MiXCR from the RT-PCR reads. The data show roughly 880,000 distinct CDR3 sequences, under 20% seen once. The receptor's source is a human donor who was either an allogeneic HSCT recipient or a stem cell or donor lymphocyte infusion donor (not recorded which). It is not recorded whose cells these are; they may come from a transplant donor. The specimen sequenced was blood, either unsorted or a sorted T cell fraction (not recorded which).

This chain's CDR3 is CATSDPHRQGSYGYTF. The CDR3 DNA is TGTGCCACCAGTGATCCGCACCGACAGGGATCCTATGGCTACACCTTC. The chain recombines TRBV24-1 with TRBJ1-2; TRBD1 agrees at 7 bases. The germline gives CDR1 KGHDR, CDR2 SFDVKD. This CDR3 has 16 amino acids. V shed 3 bases and J 4 bases; nucleotides not matched to a gene: 10.